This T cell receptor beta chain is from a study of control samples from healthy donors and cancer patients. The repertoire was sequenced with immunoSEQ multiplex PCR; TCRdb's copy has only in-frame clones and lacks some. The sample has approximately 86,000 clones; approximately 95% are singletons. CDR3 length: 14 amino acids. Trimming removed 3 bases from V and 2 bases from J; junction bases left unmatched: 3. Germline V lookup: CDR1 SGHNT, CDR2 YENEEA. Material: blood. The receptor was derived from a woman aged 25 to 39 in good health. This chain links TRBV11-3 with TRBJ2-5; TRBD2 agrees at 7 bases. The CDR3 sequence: CASSFRSGQETQYF. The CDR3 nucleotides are TGTGCCAGCAGCTTCCGTAGCGGGCAAGAGACCCAGTACTTC. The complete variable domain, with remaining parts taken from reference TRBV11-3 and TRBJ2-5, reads EAGVVQSPRYKIIEKKQPVAFWCNPISGHNTLYWYLQNLGQGPELLIRYENEEAVDDSQLPKDRFSAERLKGVDSTLKIQPAELGDSAVYLCASSFRSGQETQYFGPGTRLLVL.